The present entry profiles one TCR beta chain with its context. This CDR3 spans 18 amino acids. The trim removed 6 bases at V and 3 bases at J, leaving 14 bases unmatched. Looked up from germline, CDR1 is MNHEY and CDR2 is SMNVEV (reference sequence). The record originates from a study of blood T cell repertoires in COVID-19. Libraries were prepared by immunoSEQ multiplex PCR; TCRdb keeps only in-frame clonotypes and omits some of them. The table records approximately 230,000 clones, roughly nine tenths of them present only once. The receptor's source is a woman under 40 with acute COVID-19. The chain links TRBV27 to TRBJ1-1; 12 nucleotides agree with TRBD1. The sequencing input was PBMCs or T cells enriched from blood (not recorded which). CDR3 sequence (DNA): TGTGCCAGCAGCTCACCCCGGTGGGACAGGGGGCGGGACACTGAAGCTTTCTTT. It is translated as CASSSPRWDRGRDTEAFF.